The 19 T cell receptor beta chains listed next were all sequenced from one sample in a study of CD8+CD57+ T cells in acquired aplastic anemia. TCR beta VDJ and CDR3 profiles were obtained from a genomic DNA template. Each CDR3 protein is one row after TCRdb ran MiXCR on the reads. The table lists fewer than 200,000 distinct CDR3 sequences, around 48% of them singletons. The patients chosen for sequencing had shown expansion of CD8+CD57+ cells (detected by flow cytometry). The material sequenced was sorted CD4+, CD8+, or CD8+CD57+ T cells (not recorded which) from PBMCs. All receptors come from a human donor with aplastic anemia.

This clonotype was counted once. V gene TRBV29-1 combines with J gene TRBJ2-1; 12 bases are a match to TRBD2. The trim removed 1 base at V and 10 bases at J, leaving 5 bases unmatched. The germline V gene encodes CDR1 SQVTM and CDR2 ANQGSEA. The length of the CDR3 is 14 residues. The CDR3 spells CSVEASGRAREQFF. CDR3 nucleotide sequence: TGCAGCGTTGAAGCTAGCGGGAGGGCCAGGGAGCAGTTCTTC.

Details on this clonotype: Since a much larger clone is just one base distant, this may be a read error. This chain uses TRBV9 with TRBJ2-3; D uncertain. The CDR3 length is 15 residues. Trimming stripped 0 bases from V and 4 bases from J, with 12 bases between. Germline assignment: CDR1 SGDLS and CDR2 YYNGEE. CDR3 amino acids: CASSVEGARADTQYF. CDR3 DNA: TGTGCCAGCAGCGTAGAGGGTGCACGCGCAGATACGCAGTATTTT.

The chain combines TRBV11-2 with TRBJ2-2, with TRBD2 matching 12 bases. The germline V gene has CDR1 SGHAT and CDR2 FQNNGV. The CDR3 contains 16 residues. With 7 bases clipped from V and 6 bases from J, the junction kept 9 bases outside the gene matches. CDR3 protein: CASTEPLAGGPGELFF. In DNA form, the CDR3 reads TGTGCCAGCACCGAACCGCTAGCGGGGGGGCCCGGGGAGCTGTTTTTT. Filled out from reference TRBV11-2 and TRBJ2-2, the complete variable domain reads EAGVAQSPRYKIIEKRQSVAFWCNPISGHATLYWYQQILGQGPKLLIQFQNNGVVDDSQLPKDRFSAERLKGVDSTLKIQPAKLEDSAVYLCASTEPLAGGPGELFFGEGSRLTVL.

A single count supports this clonotype. V usage is TRBV2 and J usage is TRBJ2-2; D ambiguous. V gave up 8 bases and J gave up 3 bases, with 7 bases separating them. Germline loops: CDR1 SNHLY, CDR2 FYNNEI. This CDR3 spans 12 amino acids. CDR3 coding DNA: TGTGCCAGCCTCCATGACACCGGGGAGCTGTTTTTT. Translated, it gives CASLHDTGELFF.

V is TRBV30 and J is TRBJ1-1; possibly TRBD1 for D (5 bases). V shed 5 bases and J shed 1 base, with 11 bases lying between them. Germline assignment: CDR1 GTSNPN and CDR2 SVGIG (reference sequence). The CDR3 is made up of 13 amino acids. CDR3 loop: CAWGGEANTEAFF. The CDR3 coding sequence is TGTGCCTGGGGAGGGGAGGCGAACACTGAAGCTTTCTTT.

Only a few counts were recorded for this clonotype. The rearrangement links TRBV7-9 to TRBJ2-3; D is ambiguous. Trimming took off 5 bases at V and 0 bases at J, with 9 bases between the two ends. Germline CDR1 reads SEHNR; CDR2 reads FQNEAQ (reference sequence). The CDR3 totals 14 residues. CDR3 in DNA: TGTGCCAGCAGCGGGCCCTACAGCACAGATACGCAGTATTTT. Protein sequence: CASSGPYSTDTQYF.

Notes on this clonotype: One end of the junction does not line up with germline, which may come from a read error. The chain links TRBV12-3 or TRBV12-4 to TRBJ1-6; weak D call: TRBD1 (6 bases). CDR3 length equals 14 residues. The CDR3 loop is CASRRGINNSPLHF. The DNA for the CDR3 is TGTGCCAGCAGGAGGGGGATAAATAATTCACCCCTTCACTTT.

The rearrangement joins TRBV20-1 to TRBJ2-3; TRBD2 matches at 12 bases. Germline V CDR1 and CDR2: DFQATT, SNEGSKA (reference sequence). V shed 3 bases, J shed 12 bases, and the junction held 7 bases outside the gene matches. The CDR3 is 13 amino acids. Written as DNA, the CDR3 is TGCAGTGCTAGCCCTAGCGGGAGGGCCGATCAGTATTTT. This gives the protein CSASPSGRADQYF.

Ten or more counts support this clonotype. J is TRBJ2-5 and V is TRBV5-6; D is uncertain. The V end lost 1 base, the J end lost 0 bases, and 13 bases lay between the germline ends. The CDR3 runs 16 residues. Germline V lookup: CDR1 SGHDT, CDR2 YYEEEE. CDR3 protein: CASSLFGPQYQETQYF. The CDR3 bases are TGTGCCAGCAGCTTGTTTGGACCCCAGTACCAAGAGACCCAGTACTTC.

In the case of this clonotype: One end of the junction varies from germline; a read error may be responsible. The gene calls are TRBV9 and TRBJ2-2, with D perhaps being TRBD1 or TRBD2 (5 bases each). The germline gives CDR1 SGDLS, CDR2 YYNGEE. CDR3 length: 17 residues. In nucleotides, the CDR3 is TGTGCCAGCAGCGTAGCCTCACAGGACGCGAACACCGGGGAACTGCTTTTT. This encodes CASSVASQDANTGELLF.

CDR3 nucleotides: TGCAGCGTTTCTTCAGGGTCCACTGAAGCTTTCTTT. Translation gives CSVSSGSTEAFF. The chain joins TRBV29-1 to TRBJ1-1; TRBD1 is a possible D gene (5 bases). This CDR3 has 12 amino acids. Per germline, CDR1 SQVTM and CDR2 ANQGSEA. The V end was cut by 5 bases, the J end by 4 bases, with 11 bases between.

This chain links TRBV19 with TRBJ1-3; a possible D gene is TRBD1 (6 bases). CDR1 is LNHDA, CDR2 SQIVND, per germline (reference sequence). With 6 bases removed from V and 7 bases from J, the gap between germline ends came to 16 bases. The CDR3 has 14 amino acids. The CDR3 DNA follows: TGTGCCAGTAGGAAGGACAGAACCGGCAACACCATATATTTT. It codes for CASRKDRTGNTIYF.

This clonotype came up many times. Given the absence of the conserved phenylalanine or tryptophan at the CDR3 end, a read error is likely. The V and J genes are TRBV19 and TRBJ1-1, with a weak D call TRBD1 (5 bases). Trimming shortened V by 6 bases and J by 3 bases, and 11 bases separated the two germline ends. This CDR3 has 13 amino acids. Germline V gene lookup returns CDR1 LNHDA and CDR2 SQIVND (reference sequence). CDR3 DNA sequence: TGTGCCAGTAGCTTAGGGGTGGACACTGAAGCTTTCCTT. Residues: CASSLGVDTEAFL.

This rearrangement joins TRBV19 to TRBJ1-2; tentatively, D is TRBD1 (6 bases). This CDR3 is built from 14 residues. Germline V gene data show CDR1 as LNHDA and CDR2 as SQIVND (reference sequence). V gave up 2 bases and J gave up 8 bases, with 15 bases separating them. CDR3 sequence: CASSIFTRGQGYTF. The CDR3 DNA reads TGTGCCAGTAGTATATTCACCAGGGGCCAAGGCTACACCTTC.

The sample holds many counts of this clonotype. The chain is built from TRBV20-1 and TRBJ1-4, with D hard to call. The CDR3 is 16 residues long. Germline-derived CDR1 and CDR2 are DFQATT and SNEGSKA (reference sequence). Trimming pared 6 bases from V and 0 bases from J, leaving 17 bases between. The CDR3 bases are TGCAGTGCCCCTATTACTGGGAGAGCAACTAATGAAAAACTGTTTTTT. Translation gives CSAPITGRATNEKLFF.

This clonotype turned up a few times. The rearrangement joins TRBV2 to TRBJ1-2; 7 nucleotides line up with TRBD1. With 6 bases clipped from V and 6 bases from J, the junction kept 4 bases outside the gene matches. Looked up from germline, CDR1 is SNHLY and CDR2 is FYNNEI. The CDR3 has 12 amino acids. The CDR3 is CASSGQGDGYTF. The CDR3 DNA reads TGTGCCAGCAGCGGGCAGGGGGATGGCTACACCTTC.

The gene calls are TRBV6-1 and TRBJ1-1, with D tentatively TRBD1 (6 bases). V shed 6 bases and J shed 0 bases, with 20 bases lying between them. The CDR3 is 17 residues long. Per germline, CDR1 MNHNS and CDR2 SASEGT. CDR3 DNA: TGTGCCAGCAGCCTATTGGGGGCACAATGGATGAACACTGAAGCTTTCTTT. It is translated as CASSLLGAQWMNTEAFF.

This clonotype was observed many times. V and J are TRBV19 and TRBJ2-1; 15 bases align to TRBD2. The CDR3 contains 15 residues. The J segment lost 6 bases and the V segment lost 3 bases, leaving 0 bases of the junction unmatched. CDR1 and CDR2 from the germline V gene are LNHDA and SQIVND (reference sequence). CDR3 amino acids: CASSMGLAGGNEQFF. The CDR3 nucleotides read TGTGCCAGTAGTATGGGACTAGCGGGGGGCAATGAGCAGTTCTTC.

This clonotype occurred many times. The rearrangement joins TRBV7-9 to TRBJ2-3; no clear D. From germline, CDR1 is SEHNR and CDR2 FQNEAQ (reference sequence). V gave up 3 bases and J gave up 0 bases, with 7 bases separating them. This CDR3 spans 14 amino acids. CDR3 sequence: CASSLASSTDTQYF. CDR3 nucleotide sequence: TGTGCCAGCAGCTTGGCCTCTAGCACAGATACGCAGTATTTT.